One and the same sample provided the 22 T cell receptor beta chains below, sequenced in a study of T cells in localized non-small cell lung cancer. Data came from immunoSEQ multiplex PCR; TCRdb stores just in-frame clones and leaves some out. The sample holds tens of thousands of clones; 80% to 90% are singletons and the top ten take approximately 15%. The specimen comprised peripheral blood, sampled before any cancer treatment. The receptors were sampled from a man aged 35-69 years with stage I squamous cell lung carcinoma.

V gene TRBV5-4 combines with J gene TRBJ2-3, with 10 bases that match TRBD1. Germline V gives CDR1 SGHNT, CDR2 YYREEE (reference sequence). The CDR3 sequence is 15 residues long. V dropped 5 bases and J dropped 6; count of bases not matched to a gene: 9. Here the CDR3 DNA reads TGTGCCAGCAGGAGACAGGGGGCGGAATCGGATACGCAGTATTTT. This gives the protein CASRRQGAESDTQYF.

This rearrangement joins TRBV5-1 to TRBJ2-2; no reliable D call. This CDR3 comprises 14 residues. V was cut by 1 base and J by 1 base, with 5 bases left in between. Per the germline V gene, CDR1 is SGHRS and CDR2 is YFSETQ. Written as DNA, the CDR3 is TGCGCCAGCAGCTTGAACAGGAACACCGGGGAGCTGTTTTTT. Its protein product is CASSLNRNTGELFF.

This rearrangement joins TRBV5-1 to TRBJ1-6; no clear D gene. The CDR3 totals 15 residues. V lost 4 bases and J 6 bases, leaving 14 bases between the germline ends. Germline CDR1 reads SGHRS; CDR2 reads YFSETQ. The DNA for the CDR3 is TGCGCCAGCAGCCCAACGGTGCCAATTAATTCACCCCTCCACTTT. This gives the protein CASSPTVPINSPLHF.

The chain joins TRBV18 to TRBJ1-1; no reliable D call. The CDR3 loop spans 14 amino acids. The germline V and J ends were trimmed by 6 bases and 3 bases, with 14 bases remaining between them. The germline gives CDR1 KGHSH, CDR2 LQKENI. The CDR3 region is CASSQTYGDTEAFF. For the CDR3, the DNA is TGTGCCAGCTCGCAAACCTATGGGGACACTGAAGCTTTCTTT.

The table lists this clone with a count of one. This chain joins TRBV7-9 and TRBJ1-5; 7 bases line up with TRBD1. This CDR3 spans 14 amino acids. Trimming removed 4 bases from V and 3 bases from J; junction bases left unmatched: 3. Germline V CDR1 and CDR2: SEHNR, FQNEAQ (reference sequence). CDR3 in DNA: TGTGCCAGCAGCTCCACAGGGGTCAATCAGCCCCAGCATTTT. This translates into CASSSTGVNQPQHF.

The chain uses TRBV7-6 and TRBJ1-4, with D unresolved. The CDR3 length is 14 residues. CDR1 and CDR2 from the germline V gene are SGHVS and FNYEAQ. V was shortened by 1 base and J by 6 bases, with 9 bases between the two germline ends. The CDR3 reads CASSLDWGHEKLFF. CDR3 nucleotides: TGTGCCAGCAGCTTAGACTGGGGTCATGAAAAACTGTTTTTT.

The rearrangement links TRBV2 to TRBJ1-5; D gene unclear. Trimming removed 5 bases at V and 1 base at J, with 9 bases between. Germline CDR1 and CDR2: SNHLY and FYNNEI. This CDR3 is 14 amino acids long. CDR3 amino acids: CASSLDGSNQPQHF. For the CDR3, the DNA is TGTGCCAGCAGTTTGGACGGGAGCAATCAGCCCCAGCATTTT. Complete variable domain (other parts from reference TRBV2 and TRBJ1-5): EPEVTQTPSHQVTQMGQEVILRCVPISNHLYFYWYRQILGQKVEFLVSFYNNEISEKSEIFDDQFSVERPDGSNFTLKIRSTKLEDSAMYFCASSLDGSNQPQHFGDGTRLSIL.

The V call is TRBV2, the J call TRBJ2-2; 8 positions match TRBD1. J lost 6 bases, V lost 6 bases, and 12 bases had no gene match. CDR3 size: 16 residues. Germline CDR1 SNHLY, CDR2 FYNNEI. The CDR3 bases are TGTGCCAGCAGCTATGGACAGGGCGTATCTCCCGGGGAGCTGTTTTTT. Translating it yields CASSYGQGVSPGELFF.

The rearrangement joins TRBV18 to TRBJ1-1, with a weak D call TRBD1 (6 bases). The ends were cut back, 3 bases at V and 6 bases at J, with 17 bases in the middle. In germline, CDR1 is KGHSH, CDR2 LQKENI. There are 15 residues in the CDR3. This CDR3 reads CASSPTLGGLAEAFF. The CDR3 DNA reads TGTGCCAGCTCACCGACCCTCGGGGGGCTAGCTGAAGCTTTCTTT. The variable domain in full, with the rest retrieved from reference TRBV18 and TRBJ1-1, is NAGVMQNPRHLVRRRGQEARLRCSPMKGHSHVYWYRQLPEEGLKFMVYLQKENIIDESGMPKERFSAEFPKEGPSILRIQQVVRGDSAAYFCASSPTLGGLAEAFFGQGTRLTVV.

The rearrangement uses TRBV10-2 and TRBJ2-5, with no clear D. Trimming took 2 bases from V and 2 from J, leaving 6 bases between them. Germline CDR1 is WSHSY and CDR2 is SAAADI. The CDR3 has 13 amino acids. CDR3 in amino acids: CASSEGVQETQYF. CDR3 nucleotides: TGCGCCAGCAGTGAGGGAGTACAAGAGACCCAGTACTTC.

This rearrangement joins TRBV6-6 to TRBJ2-7; D unresolved. The germline CDR1 and CDR2 sequences are MNHNY and SVGAGI (reference sequence). The V end lost 6 bases, the J end lost 2 bases, and 11 bases lay between the germline ends. CDR3 size: 13 residues. Here the CDR3 DNA reads TGTGCCAGCAGCTACCGGGCTCCCTACGAGCAGTACTTC. It codes for CASSYRAPYEQYF.

The V and J genes are TRBV11-2 and TRBJ1-2; 11 positions agree with TRBD1. CDR3 length: 15 residues. V was clipped by 5 bases and J by 7 bases; unmatched bases: 9. Germline lookup yields CDR1 SGHAT and CDR2 FQNNGV. CDR3 region: CASSQNGQGAGGYTF. The CDR3 DNA follows: TGTGCCAGCAGCCAGAATGGACAGGGGGCAGGTGGCTACACCTTC.

V usage is TRBV27 and J usage is TRBJ2-2, with D possibly called TRBD1 or TRBD2 (5 bases each). V lost 2 bases to trimming and J lost 0 bases, with 7 bases between them. Germline V gives CDR1 MNHEY, CDR2 SMNVEV (reference sequence). The CDR3 runs to 15 residues. CDR3 residues: CASSLRGANTGELFF. In DNA form, the CDR3 reads TGTGCCAGCAGTTTACGGGGCGCGAACACCGGGGAGCTGTTTTTT.

This rearrangement joins TRBV9 to TRBJ1-6; 9 nucleotides match TRBD1. This CDR3 is 15 amino acids long. CDR1 is SGDLS, CDR2 YYNGEE, per germline. Trimming cost V 5 bases and J 10 bases; bases outside gene matches: 10. CDR3: CASSDTGGSGSPLHF. In nucleotides, the CDR3 is TGTGCCAGCAGTGATACAGGGGGCTCGGGGTCACCCCTCCACTTT.

The chain recombines TRBV5-6 with TRBJ1-1; D ambiguous. CDR3 length equals 12 residues. Trimming removed 1 base at V and 3 bases at J, with 4 bases between. The germline V gene has CDR1 SGHDT and CDR2 YYEEEE. CDR3 nucleotide sequence: TGTGCCAGCAGCTTGTTGCACACTGAAGCTTTCTTT. Its protein product is CASSLLHTEAFF. The full variable domain, rest sourced from reference TRBV5-6 and TRBJ1-1, is DAGVTQSPTHLIKTRGQQVTLRCSPKSGHDTVSWYQQALGQGPQFIFQYYEEEERQRGNFPDRFSGHQFPNYSSELNVNALLLGDSALYLCASSLLHTEAFFGQGTRLTVV.

The chain has TRBV2 and TRBJ1-2; 7 positions match TRBD1. The CDR3 runs 16 residues. The V and J ends lost 2 bases and 1 base, in that order; junction bases with no gene match: 7. CDR1 SNHLY and CDR2 FYNNEI come from the germline V gene. The CDR3 is CASSEYGTVINYGYTF. As DNA, the CDR3 is TGTGCCAGCAGTGAATATGGGACAGTGATTAACTATGGCTACACCTTC.

V usage is TRBV5-4 and J usage is TRBJ2-3; D is possibly TRBD1 (6 bases). Germline loops: CDR1 SGHNT, CDR2 YYREEE (reference sequence). V was pared by 3 bases and J by 0 bases, with 11 bases between. CDR3 size: 15 residues. CDR3 nucleotide sequence: TGTGCCAGCAGCTCCATACAGGGTAGCACAGATACGCAGTATTTT. Protein sequence: CASSSIQGSTDTQYF.

V and J are TRBV18 and TRBJ1-1; D is perhaps TRBD1 (5 bases). The V end was cut by 6 bases, the J end by 4 bases, with 24 bases between. This CDR3 comprises 17 residues. Looked up from germline, CDR1 is KGHSH and CDR2 is LQKENI. Here the CDR3 reads CASSQAGLQAGGTEAFF. CDR3 in DNA: TGTGCCAGCTCCCAGGCGGGACTCCAGGCCGGGGGCACTGAAGCTTTCTTT.

V and J are TRBV30 and TRBJ1-2; no clear D. This CDR3 is 14 amino acids long. V was trimmed by 0 bases and J by 8 bases, leaving 16 bases between them. Looked up from germline, CDR1 is GTSNPN and CDR2 is SVGIG (reference sequence). CDR3 sequence reads: CAWSVTSSPGGYTF. In DNA, the CDR3 is TGTGCCTGGAGTGTAACCTCTTCGCCGGGCGGCTACACCTTC.

This chain uses TRBV7-8 with TRBJ1-5; D not certain. The CDR3 spans 17 residues. The germline V gene encodes CDR1 SGHVS and CDR2 FQNEAQ. Trimming pared 3 bases from V and 1 base from J, leaving 16 bases between. The CDR3: CASSFSRQLGSNQPQHF. For the CDR3, the DNA is TGTGCCAGCAGCTTTTCAAGACAACTGGGGAGCAATCAGCCCCAGCATTTT.

This clone is a singleton in its sample. As DNA, the CDR3 is TGTGCCAGCTCACCACCCCCCGTCAGTCGCAATGAGCAGTTCTTC. Translation gives CASSPPPVSRNEQFF. The chain carries TRBV18 and TRBJ2-1; no clear D gene. This CDR3 comprises 15 residues. Germline V gene data show CDR1 as KGHSH and CDR2 as LQKENI. V lost 0 bases and J lost 6, with 12 bases in between.

The J gene is TRBJ2-3, the V gene TRBV6-1; either TRBD1 or TRBD2 may supply D (5 bases each). Trimming took off 2 bases at V and 1 base at J, with 7 bases between the two ends. The CDR3 length is 14 residues. CDR1 MNHNS and CDR2 SASEGT come from the germline V gene. Written as DNA, the CDR3 is TGTGCCAGCAGTGAAAGGGACCGCACAGATACGCAGTATTTT. Its protein is CASSERDRTDTQYF.